These 22 T cell receptor beta chains were sequenced from one sample in a study of early T cells in non-severe SARS-CoV-2 infection (dated by TCRdb to the early 2020s). The library was prepared using 5' RACE. Sequencing relied on a NextSeq 500. In-frame beta chains were kept once TCRdb had trimmed the public reads at Q25 with fastp and called clones with MiXCR. Every entry covers one CDR3 protein and lists the most common genes and DNA from its rows. This sample is represented by roughly 100,000 distinct CDR3 sequences; 12% to 15% of them were singletons. The ten biggest clones cover roughly 6.5% of the sample. The source material was whole blood. The receptors were gathered from an adult who was a healthcare worker with PCR-confirmed SARS-CoV-2 infection or an uninfected control (not recorded which).

V and J are TRBV9 and TRBJ2-1; 8 positions agree with TRBD2. Germline loops: CDR1 SGDLS, CDR2 YYNGEE. This CDR3 spans 15 amino acids. V trimming: 6 bases; J trimming: 3 bases; junction bases outside the gene matches: 8. The chain's CDR3 is CASTNGGAVYNEQFF. Written as DNA, the CDR3 is TGTGCCAGCACGAACGGGGGGGCCGTCTACAATGAGCAGTTCTTC.

The chain uses TRBV5-1 and TRBJ2-1; 11 bases align to TRBD2. The CDR3 has 16 amino acids. Trimming cost V 0 bases and J 11 bases; bases outside gene matches: 10. The germline CDR1 and CDR2 sequences are SGHRS and YFSETQ. The CDR3 sequence is CASSLAPLAGGEKQFF. The CDR3 DNA follows: TGCGCCAGCAGCTTGGCCCCCCTAGCGGGGGGAGAAAAGCAGTTCTTC.

There are a few counts of this clonotype. The J gene is TRBJ1-1, the V gene TRBV9; D is uncertain. The CDR3 spans 16 residues. Looked up from germline, CDR1 is SGDLS and CDR2 is YYNGEE. With 0 bases removed from V and 3 bases from J, the gap between germline ends came to 15 bases. CDR3 coding DNA: TGTGCCAGCAGCGTAGGTGCCGACCAAACGGACACTGAAGCTTTCTTT. This translates into CASSVGADQTDTEAFF.

The chain couples TRBV12-3 or TRBV12-4 to TRBJ2-7, with D possibly being TRBD1 (6 bases). The CDR3 runs to 14 residues. Trimming stripped 0 bases from V and 4 bases from J, with 10 bases between. This CDR3 is CASSLAGASYEQYF. In nucleotides, the CDR3 is TGTGCCAGCAGTTTAGCGGGGGCGAGTTACGAGCAGTACTTC.

The V gene is TRBV5-1, the J gene TRBJ2-3; the match to TRBD2 covers 14 bases. J gave up 5 bases and V 0 bases, and 8 bases lay outside the gene matches. The CDR3 consists of 18 residues. Germline V gives CDR1 SGHRS, CDR2 YFSETQ. The CDR3 region is CASSLARGTSGGKDTQYF. In nucleotides, the CDR3 is TGCGCCAGCAGCTTGGCTAGAGGGACTAGCGGGGGCAAAGATACGCAGTATTTT.

V usage is TRBV7-2 and J usage is TRBJ2-1; TRBD2 might be the D (6 bases). Per germline, CDR1 SGHTA and CDR2 FQGNSA. The ends were cut back, 1 base at V and 10 bases at J, with 11 bases in the middle. The CDR3 loop spans 13 amino acids. The CDR3 region is CASSLGLAREQFF. The CDR3 bases are TGTGCCAGCAGCTTAGGGCTAGCGAGGGAGCAGTTCTTC. Complete variable domain (other parts from reference TRBV7-2 and TRBJ2-1): GAGVSQSPSNKVTEKGKDVELRCDPISGHTALYWYRQSLGQGLEFLIYFQGNSAPDKSGLPSDRFSAERTGGSVSTLTIQRTQQEDSAVYLCASSLGLAREQFFGPGTRLTVL.

The sample holds many counts of this clonotype. This chain uses TRBV20-1 with TRBJ2-2, with D uncertain. V was pared by 0 bases and J by 7 bases, with 12 bases between. Germline V gene lookup returns CDR1 DFQATT and CDR2 SNEGSKA (reference sequence). This CDR3 contains 14 residues. In DNA, the CDR3 is TGCAGTGCTAGAGATCCGAAGGGTCTCGGGGAGCTGTTTTTT. It translates to CSARDPKGLGELFF.

This clonotype occurred many times. This rearrangement joins TRBV20-1 to TRBJ1-2, with D hard to call. The CDR3 has 14 amino acids. V was pared by 0 bases and J by 5 bases, with 13 bases between. Germline loops: CDR1 DFQATT, CDR2 SNEGSKA (reference sequence). The CDR3 loop is CSARDQTDGYGYTF. CDR3 coding DNA: TGCAGTGCTAGAGATCAGACGGATGGATATGGCTACACCTTC.

The chain uses TRBV7-3 and TRBJ2-7; no definite D call. The CDR3 totals 13 residues. Germline V CDR1 and CDR2: SGHTA, FQGTGA. The ends were cut back, 5 bases at V and 4 bases at J, with 12 bases in the middle. The CDR3 loop is CASSKGLIYEQYF. The CDR3 DNA reads as TGTGCCAGCAGCAAAGGATTGATTTACGAGCAGTACTTC.

The chain combines TRBV3-1 with TRBJ1-3; no clear D gene. V was clipped by 3 bases and J by 4 bases, with 13 bases between them. The CDR3 runs to 15 residues. Germline CDR1 LGHDT, CDR2 YNNKEL (reference sequence). As DNA, the CDR3 is TGTGCCAGCAGCCACCTGTCGGATGCAGGAAACACCATATATTTT. Its protein is CASSHLSDAGNTIYF.

The chain links TRBV9 to TRBJ1-5, with D unclear. Trimming took 1 base from V and 7 from J, leaving 9 bases between them. CDR1 is SGDLS and CDR2 is YYNGEE in the germline V gene. This CDR3 is built from 13 residues. The CDR3 sequence is CASSVTGNQPQHF. CDR3 DNA: TGTGCCAGCAGCGTAACGGGTAACCAGCCCCAGCATTTT.

This clonotype was found once. A much larger clone differs by one base, so this may be a read error. The chain couples TRBV24-1 to TRBJ2-1; D not certain. Germline values: CDR1 KGHDR, CDR2 SFDVKD. Trimming took off 1 base at V and 7 bases at J, with 7 bases between the two ends. The CDR3 contains 13 residues. The CDR3: CATSDFLANEQFF. The CDR3 bases are TGTGCCACCAGTGATTTTTTGGCGAATGAGCAGTTCTTC.

This clonotype came up many times. The genes are TRBV29-1 and TRBJ2-7, with 7 bases aligning to TRBD1. J gave up 0 bases and V 6 bases, and 11 bases lay outside the gene matches. The CDR3 is 15 residues long. Germline CDR1 SQVTM, CDR2 ANQGSEA. CDR3 nucleotide sequence: TGCAGCGTCGCCATGGGACAGTATACCTCCTACGAGCAGTACTTC. It specifies CSVAMGQYTSYEQYF.

This clonotype was recorded only once. The chain has TRBV7-9 and TRBJ1-1; no firm D call. The CDR3 is made up of 11 amino acids. Germline V gives CDR1 SEHNR, CDR2 FQNEAQ (reference sequence). Between the trimmed V and J ends, which lost 5 bases and 11 bases, there was a span of 12 bases. Here the CDR3 DNA reads TGTGCCAGCAGCACCGGTCGTAAGGCTTTCTTT. As protein: CASSTGRKAFF.

The gene calls are TRBV5-5 and TRBJ1-2, with 12 bases fitting TRBD1. There are 16 residues in the CDR3. After removal of 4 bases from V and 1 base from J, the junction contained 5 bases not matched to a gene. Germline V gene sequence: CDR1 SGHKS, CDR2 YYEKEE (reference sequence). The CDR3 region is CASSRDRGRDNYGYTF. The CDR3 region has the DNA TGTGCCAGCAGCCGGGACAGGGGGCGGGATAACTATGGCTACACCTTC.

V and J are TRBV2 and TRBJ1-2; 7 bases map to TRBD1. CDR1 SNHLY and CDR2 FYNNEI come from the germline V gene. V shed 2 bases, J shed 4 bases, and the junction held 7 bases outside the gene matches. This CDR3 has 15 residues. This CDR3 is CASSERRDSAYGYTF. CDR3 nucleotide sequence: TGTGCCAGCAGTGAAAGGCGGGACAGTGCCTATGGCTACACCTTC.

The genes are TRBV29-1 and TRBJ1-2; 9 bases map to TRBD1. CDR3 length equals 13 residues. V lost 6 bases and J lost 4; bases outside the gene matches: 6. The germline V gene encodes CDR1 SQVTM and CDR2 ANQGSEA. The CDR3 DNA is TGCAGCGTCCACTTGGGACAGGGCTATGGCTACACCTTC. Protein: CSVHLGQGYGYTF.

A few counts support this clonotype. The junction differs from germline at one of its ends, possibly a read error. V usage is TRBV28 and J usage is TRBJ2-1, with D unresolved. CDR1 and CDR2 (germline): MDHEN, SYDVKM. The CDR3 spans 11 residues. The chain's CDR3 is CASTLGGPQNF. The CDR3 coding sequence is TGTGCCAGCACTCTCGGTGGGCCTCAAAACTTC.

The chain employs TRBV5-4 and TRBJ2-5; TRBD2 is a possible D gene (6 bases). V lost 3 bases, J lost 3 bases, and 12 bases lay in between. Germline CDR1 SGHNT, CDR2 YYREEE (reference sequence). The CDR3 contains 14 residues. The CDR3 nucleotides read TGTGCCAGCAGCTCCTGGGGGGTAAAAGAGACCCAGTACTTC. Amino acids: CASSSWGVKETQYF.

This clonotype was seen only a few times. The chain is built from TRBV24-1 and TRBJ2-1; 8 nucleotides match TRBD2. Per germline, CDR1 KGHDR and CDR2 SFDVKD. The junction had 11 bases not matched to a gene; V was cut back by 5 bases and J by 9 bases. The CDR3 totals 15 residues. CDR3 loop: CATSGLLGGASEQFF. Written as DNA, the CDR3 is TGTGCCACCAGTGGCCTACTCGGGGGGGCGAGTGAGCAGTTCTTC.

This clonotype has more than one count but fewer than ten. The chain combines TRBV28 with TRBJ2-1; D is ambiguous. CDR1 is MDHEN, CDR2 SYDVKM, per germline. The CDR3 is 10 residues long. Trimming removed 3 bases at V and 9 bases at J, with 3 bases between. CDR3 loop: CASSFREQFF. The CDR3 coding sequence is TGTGCCAGCAGTTTTCGTGAGCAGTTCTTC. Filled out from reference TRBV28 and TRBJ2-1, the complete variable domain reads DVKVTQSSRYLVKRTGEKVFLECVQDMDHENMFWYRQDPGLGLRLIYFSYDVKMKEKGDIPEGYSVSREKKERFSLILESASTNQTSMYLCASSFREQFFGPGTRLTVL.

This chain uses TRBV27 with TRBJ1-1; 8 bases agree with TRBD1. The CDR3 covers 11 residues. Per germline, CDR1 MNHEY and CDR2 SMNVEV (reference sequence). Here the CDR3 reads CATGANTEAFF. The CDR3 DNA reads as TGTGCGACAGGGGCGAACACTGAAGCTTTCTTT.